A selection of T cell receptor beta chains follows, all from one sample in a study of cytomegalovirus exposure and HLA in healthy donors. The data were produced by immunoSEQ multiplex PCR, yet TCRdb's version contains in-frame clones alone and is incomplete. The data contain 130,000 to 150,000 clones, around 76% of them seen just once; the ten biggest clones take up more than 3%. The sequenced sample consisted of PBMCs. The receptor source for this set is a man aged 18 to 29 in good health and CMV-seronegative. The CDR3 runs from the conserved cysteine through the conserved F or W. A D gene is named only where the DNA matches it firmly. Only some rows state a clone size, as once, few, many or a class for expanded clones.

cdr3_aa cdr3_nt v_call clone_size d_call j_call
CASSETPTGATEAFF TGTGCCAGCAGTGAAACCCCGACAGGGGCCACTGAAGCTTTCTTT TRBV25-1 NA TRBD1 TRBJ1-1
CASARTGGSNQPQHF TGTGCCAGCGCACGGACAGGGGGTAGCAATCAGCCCCAGCATTTT TRBV7-9 NA TRBD1 TRBJ1-5
CASSIGTSGGTDTQYF TGTGCCAGCAGCATCGGGACTAGCGGGGGGACAGATACGCAGTATTTT TRBV5-4 NA TRBD2 TRBJ2-3
CASSPHYEQYF TGTGCCAGCAGCCCCCACTACGAGCAGTACTTC TRBV7-8 once NA TRBJ2-7
CASSLTSGSYEQYF TGTGCCAGCAGTTTGACTAGCGGTTCCTACGAGCAGTACTTC TRBV27 NA TRBD2 TRBJ2-7
CASRLDETGSYEQYF TGTGCAAGTCGCTTAGATGAGACAGGTAGCTACGAGCAGTACTTC TRBV12-2 once NA TRBJ2-7
CASSDRSVNEQFF TGTGCCAGCAGTGACCGGAGTGTCAATGAGCAGTTCTTC TRBV6-1 few NA TRBJ2-1
CASSLKDYLSGGEVTQYF TGTGCCAGCAGCTTAAAGGACTACCTCAGTGGGGGGGAGGTGACCCAGTACTTC TRBV7-2 NA TRBD2 TRBJ2-5
CASSPEGTEVNYGYTF TGTGCCAGCAGTCCCGAGGGCACGGAGGTGAACTATGGCTACACCTTC TRBV2 NA NA TRBJ1-2
CASSVEGWTQDTQYF TGTGCCAGCAGCGTAGAGGGGTGGACCCAGGATACGCAGTATTTT TRBV9 NA NA TRBJ2-3
CASSLTGGPDTQYF TGTGCCAGCAGCTTAACAGGGGGCCCAGATACGCAGTATTTT TRBV11-3 NA TRBD1 TRBJ2-3
CASSFRPYTGELFF TGTGCCAGCAGCTTCCGTCCCTACACCGGGGAGCTGTTTTTT TRBV7-6 NA NA TRBJ2-2
CASSPGTSGGSSYNEQFF TGTGCCAGTAGTCCCGGGACTAGCGGGGGGAGCTCCTACAATGAGCAGTTCTTC TRBV19 NA TRBD2 TRBJ2-1
CASSRGGTSGSEQFF TGTGCCAGCAGCCGGGGTGGGACTAGCGGGAGCGAGCAGTTCTTC TRBV4-2 NA TRBD2 TRBJ2-1
CASSLSRANTEAFF TGTGCCAGCAGTTTATCCAGGGCGAACACTGAAGCTTTCTTT TRBV27 NA NA TRBJ1-1
CASSPGQIYGYTF TGTGCCAGCAGCCCCGGACAGATCTATGGCTACACCTTC TRBV28 NA NA TRBJ1-2
CASSLSGTGVEQHF TGTGCCAGCAGCTTAAGCGGGACAGGGGTCGAGCAGCACTTC TRBV7-9 NA TRBD1 TRBJ2-7
CASSPEAGNTEAFF TGTGCCAGCAGCCCGGAGGCGGGGAACACTGAAGCTTTCTTT TRBV7-8 NA NA TRBJ1-1
CASSWASYEQYF TGTGCCAGCAGTTGGGCCTCCTACGAGCAGTACTTC TRBV28 NA NA TRBJ2-7
CASSLGQLSTDTQYF TGTGCCAGCAGCTTAGGCCAACTTAGCACAGATACGCAGTATTTT TRBV7-2 NA NA TRBJ2-3
CASSVASTSSETQYF TGTGCCAGCAGCGTAGCTTCTACTAGCTCAGAGACCCAGTACTTC TRBV9 NA NA TRBJ2-5
CASSLGQGLGTQYF TGTGCCAGCAGCTTAGGACAGGGGCTTGGGACCCAGTACTTC TRBV7-7 few TRBD1 TRBJ2-5